This T cell receptor beta chain was retrieved from a study of CD8 T cells in Susac syndrome. On the study more broadly: When blood was drawn, the patients with Susac syndrome were therapy-naive, on corticosteroids, or on intravenous immunoglobulin alone.

General study findings and limits: In Susac syndrome, CD4+ T cell repertoires lacked any clonal expansion. It was acknowledged by the study that relatively few individuals were included in its TCR sequencing and HLA analysis.

A note on this clonotype: Antigen: not known.

Random hexamers were used to reverse transcribe an amount of about 0.45 to 1 ug RNA. The TCR beta CDR3 was amplified by immunoSEQ multiplex PCR across 54 Vbeta, 13 Jbeta. Each CDR3 protein is one row after TCRdb ran MiXCR on the immunoSEQ multiplex PCR reads. The sample lists approximately 260,000 distinct CDR3 sequences; almost 97% were seen once. The receptor was derived from a human donor with Susac syndrome. The sequencing sample was made of CD4+ T cells from PBMCs.

The CDR3 is CATLVQGMNTEAFF. The CDR3 region has the DNA TGTGCCACTCTGGTGCAGGGGATGAACACTGAAGCTTTCTTT. The chain joins TRBV10-3 to TRBJ1-1, with D perhaps TRBD1 (6 bases). The CDR3 runs to 14 residues. CDR1 and CDR2 from the germline V gene are ENHRY and SYGVKD. Trimming took off 10 bases at V and 0 bases at J, with 15 bases between the two ends.